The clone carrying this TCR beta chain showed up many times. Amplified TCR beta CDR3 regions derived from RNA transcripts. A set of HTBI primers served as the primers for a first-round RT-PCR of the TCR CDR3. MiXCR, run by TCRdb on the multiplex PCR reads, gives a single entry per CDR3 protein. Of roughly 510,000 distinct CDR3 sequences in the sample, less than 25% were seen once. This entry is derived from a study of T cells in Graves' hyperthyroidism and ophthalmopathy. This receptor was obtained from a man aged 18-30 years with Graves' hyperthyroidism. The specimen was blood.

CDR3 in amino acids: CASSFRVGAYEQYF. The CDR3 DNA reads TGTGCCAGCAGCTTTCGAGTGGGCGCCTACGAGCAGTACTTC. The J gene is TRBJ2-7, the V gene TRBV13, with D hard to call. The V end lost 3 bases, the J end lost 2 bases, and 11 bases lay between the germline ends. The length of the CDR3 is 14 residues. CDR1 PRHDT and CDR2 FYEKMQ come from the germline V gene (reference sequence).